A selection of T cell receptor beta chains follows, all from one sample in a study of human T cells and chemical hapten exposure. TCRdb recomputed calls from the RACE reads with MiXCR, one row per CDR3 protein. Among 100,000 to 150,000 distinct CDR3 sequences, approximately 9.5% were seen once, and the ten largest hold 1.5% to 2%. Source material: whole blood. The source is a male donor in good health. Some clones in this sample may be carry-over from other donors' samples. CDR3s include the opening cysteine and the closing phenylalanine or tryptophan. A D gene is named only where the DNA matches it firmly. A clone size is listed for some rows: how often the clone was seen (once, few, many), or a class if it is expanded.

clone_size j_call v_call d_call cdr3_nt cdr3_aa
- TRBJ1-2 TRBV20-1 - TGCAGTGCTCCCGACAGCCAGCATGGCTACACCTTC CSAPDSQHGYTF
- TRBJ1-1 TRBV11-2 - TGTGCCAGCAGCTTACTTCAAGGGGCTGCGACTGAAGCTTTCTTT CASSLLQGAATEAFF
- TRBJ2-1 TRBV5-4 TRBD2 TGTGCCAGCAGCCTGGGGACTAGCGGCCATGAGCGGTTCTTC CASSLGTSGHERFF
few TRBJ2-5 TRBV4-1 - TGCGCCAGCAGTCCAGGGGAGGGTGCCTACCAAGAGACCCAGTACTTC CASSPGEGAYQETQYF
many TRBJ2-1 TRBV29-1 - TGCAGCGCTACACAGGGCCCTGTGGGTGAGCAGTTCTTC CSATQGPVGEQFF
- TRBJ2-7 TRBV6-5 TRBD1 TGTGCCAGCAGTTTCACAGGGGCGTTCTACGAGCAGTACTTC CASSFTGAFYEQYF
few TRBJ2-7 TRBV20-1 TRBD1 TGCAGTGCTAGGCAGGGGGCCGAGGACGAGCAGTACTTC CSARQGAEDEQYF
few TRBJ2-1 TRBV12-3/TRBV12-4 TRBD2 TGTGCCAGCAGTTTATTCGGGGGGGGCTACTACAATGAGCAGTTCTTC CASSLFGGGYYNEQFF
few TRBJ1-1 TRBV5-1 - TGCGCCAGCAGCCTCGAAACCAGCCCTGAAGCTTTCTTT CASSLETSPEAFF
- TRBJ1-4 TRBV7-6 TRBD1 TGTGCCAGCAGCTTAAGGGGGGACAGGGGCCATGAAAAACTGTTTTTT CASSLRGDRGHEKLFF
few TRBJ2-7 TRBV19 - TGTGCCAGTAGTATGTCCCCCAAGCCGGGAATGAACGAGCAGTACTTC CASSMSPKPGMNEQYF
- TRBJ1-1 TRBV5-4 - TGTGCCAGCAGCTTGTTGTGGCAACCGAACACTGAAGCTTTCTTT CASSLLWQPNTEAFF
- TRBJ2-7 TRBV7-9 TRBD1 TGTGCCAGCAGCTTAGCGCTCCCGGACAGGGGGCTCCACGAGCAGTACTTC CASSLALPDRGLHEQYF
- TRBJ2-7 TRBV11-3 TRBD2 TGTGCCAGCAGCCCCCGGGGAGGGTCCGCCTACGAGCAGTACTTC CASSPRGGSAYEQYF
many TRBJ2-7 TRBV6-6 - TGTGCCAGCAGTGTCAGCAGCTCCTACGAGCAGTACTTC CASSVSSSYEQYF